The 9 T cell receptor beta chains presented below share a single source sample, sequenced in a study of cytomegalovirus exposure and HLA in healthy donors. It was with 60 Vbeta and 13 Jbeta primers that the PCR ran. Sequencing was performed with immunoSEQ multiplex PCR; in TCRdb, only in-frame clones are kept and a portion is missing. The sample records fewer than 200,000 clones, 70% to 85% being singletons. Material for sequencing was PBMCs. The receptors stem from a man aged 40-49 years in good health and CMV-seronegative.

This clone was counted a few times. The rearrangement joins TRBV5-1 to TRBJ2-7, with D possibly matching TRBD1 (6 bases). With 4 bases removed from V and 3 bases from J, the gap between germline ends came to 14 bases. This CDR3 comprises 14 residues. Germline V gene data show CDR1 as SGHRS and CDR2 as YFSETQ. CDR3 loop: CASSLGTSYYEQYF. Written as DNA, the CDR3 is TGCGCCAGCAGCCTAGGGACATCGTACTACGAGCAGTACTTC.

This clone is a singleton in its sample. The chain uses TRBV2 and TRBJ1-2, with D possibly being TRBD1 (6 bases). The germline V and J ends were trimmed by 4 bases and 8 bases, with 14 bases remaining between them. The CDR3 is made up of 13 amino acids. CDR1 and CDR2 (germline): SNHLY, FYNNEI. The DNA for the CDR3 is TGTGCCAGCAGTGGGGCAGGGGTGACGGGCTACACCTTC. This gives the protein CASSGAGVTGYTF. The variable domain in full, completed from reference TRBV2 and TRBJ1-2, reads EPEVTQTPSHQVTQMGQEVILRCVPISNHLYFYWYRQILGQKVEFLVSFYNNEISEKSEIFDDQFSVERPDGSNFTLKIRSTKLEDSAMYFCASSGAGVTGYTFGSGTRLTVV.

The rearrangement links TRBV5-5 to TRBJ1-4; D possibly corresponds to TRBD1 (5 bases). Germline lookup yields CDR1 SGHKS and CDR2 YYEKEE (reference sequence). V was pared by 4 bases and J by 3 bases, with 13 bases between. The CDR3 extends over 15 amino acids. This CDR3 is CASSRTGGANEKLFF. The CDR3 DNA reads as TGTGCCAGCAGCAGGACGGGGGGGGCTAATGAAAAACTGTTTTTT.

CDR3 residues: CASSLATGNTEAFF. The DNA for the CDR3 is TGTGCCAGCAGCTTAGCGACAGGAAACACTGAAGCTTTCTTT. The chain uses TRBV7-8 and TRBJ1-1, with a possible D match to TRBD1 (6 bases). Germline CDR1 and CDR2: SGHVS and FQNEAQ. The CDR3 is 14 amino acids. The V gene lost 0 bases and the J gene lost 2 bases, with 7 bases spanning the gap. The full variable domain, its missing parts supplied by reference TRBV7-8 and TRBJ1-1, is GAGVSQSPRYKVAKRGQDVALRCDPISGHVSLFWYQQALGQGPEFLTYFQNEAQLDKSGLPSDRFFAERPEGSVSTLKIQRTQQEDSAVYLCASSLATGNTEAFFGQGTRLTVV.

This clone was observed a single time. The V and J genes are TRBV7-2 and TRBJ2-1, with 10 bases aligning to TRBD2. The germline gives CDR1 SGHTA, CDR2 FQGNSA. Trimming cost V 5 bases and J 10 bases; bases outside gene matches: 11. CDR3 size: 15 residues. CDR3 loop: CASSPRVAGGREQFF. CDR3 in DNA: TGTGCCAGCAGCCCCCGAGTAGCGGGGGGACGAGAGCAGTTCTTC.

The chain is built from TRBV7-2 and TRBJ2-7, with D possibly being TRBD2 (6 bases). In germline, CDR1 is SGHTA, CDR2 FQGNSA. The CDR3 spans 13 residues. V was cut by 6 bases and J by 6 bases, with 15 bases left in between. DNA of the CDR3: TGTGCCAGCAGGGCATCACTGACTAGCGAGCAGTACTTC. Amino acid sequence: CASRASLTSEQYF.

The chain links TRBV2 to TRBJ1-1; TRBD1 aligns across 8 bases. This CDR3 spans 18 amino acids. In germline, CDR1 is SNHLY, CDR2 FYNNEI. With V trimmed by 0 bases and J by 4 bases, 13 bases remained unmatched. CDR3 DNA sequence: TGTGCCAGCAGTGAAGCGCATAGAAGGACAGGGCAAAGCACTGAAGCTTTCTTT. Residues: CASSEAHRRTGQSTEAFF.

This clone was counted once. This chain links TRBV7-2 with TRBJ2-1; D call uncertain. The V gene's germline CDR1 is SGHTA and CDR2 FQGNSA. The CDR3 runs to 11 residues. V was cut by 1 base and J by 8 bases, with 3 bases left in between. The CDR3 DNA follows: TGTGCCAGCAGCTTAGTCGATGAGCAGTTCTTC. Translating it yields CASSLVDEQFF.

The chain is built from TRBV7-3 and TRBJ2-1, with 9 bases identical to TRBD2. Per germline, CDR1 SGHTA and CDR2 FQGTGA. V lost 5 bases and J lost 5; bases outside the gene matches: 7. This CDR3 spans 15 amino acids. The CDR3 spells CASSPAASGDNEQFF. The DNA for the CDR3 is TGTGCCAGCAGCCCCGCGGCTAGCGGGGACAATGAGCAGTTCTTC.